A selection of T cell receptor beta chains follows, all from one sample in a study of blood T cell repertoires in COVID-19. Only in-frame clones appear in the TCRdb table, and some are missing; sequencing was by immunoSEQ multiplex PCR. The sample comprises about half a million clones, 70% to 90% of which are singletons, and roughly 3.2% rests with the top ten. The sample consisted of peripheral blood. Every receptor here comes from a human donor in a cohort sampled during active COVID-19. CDR3s include the opening cysteine and the closing phenylalanine or tryptophan. Each record gives: J gene, D gene, clone size, V gene, CDR3 protein, CDR3 DNA. A D gene is named only where the DNA matches it firmly. Some rows have no size entry. The others give once, few or many, or a class for an expanded clone.

j_call: TRBJ1-1; d_call: TRBD1; clone_size: NA; v_call: TRBV5-4; cdr3_aa: CASSRTGQGPTEAFF; cdr3_nt: TGTGCCAGCAGCCGAACGGGACAGGGGCCGACTGAAGCTTTCTTT
j_call: TRBJ2-7; d_call: TRBD1; clone_size: NA; v_call: TRBV12-3/TRBV12-4; cdr3_aa: CASSWGQGIQYF; cdr3_nt: TGTGCCAGCAGTTGGGGACAGGGGATCCAGTACTTC
j_call: TRBJ2-7; d_call: NA; clone_size: once; v_call: TRBV27; cdr3_aa: CASSSTGQTGREQYF; cdr3_nt: TGTGCCAGCAGTTCCACCGGACAGACCGGGCGGGAGCAGTACTTC
j_call: TRBJ2-1; d_call: TRBD2; clone_size: NA; v_call: TRBV18; cdr3_aa: CASSPSSGKVNEQFF; cdr3_nt: TGTGCCAGCTCACCCAGTAGCGGGAAAGTCAATGAGCAGTTCTTC
j_call: TRBJ2-2; d_call: NA; clone_size: once; v_call: TRBV7-3; cdr3_aa: CASSSPTRNTGELFF; cdr3_nt: TGTGCCAGCAGCTCCCCGACTAGGAACACCGGGGAGCTGTTTTTT
j_call: TRBJ1-3; d_call: TRBD1; clone_size: NA; v_call: TRBV5-1; cdr3_aa: CASSLSGGDNTIYF; cdr3_nt: TGCGCCAGCAGCTTGTCAGGGGGCGATAACACCATATATTTT
j_call: TRBJ2-2; d_call: NA; clone_size: NA; v_call: TRBV6-5; cdr3_aa: CASRASENTGELFF; cdr3_nt: TGTGCCAGCAGGGCTAGCGAAAACACCGGGGAGCTGTTTTTT
j_call: TRBJ2-3; d_call: NA; clone_size: NA; v_call: TRBV7-2; cdr3_aa: CASSLDLPSTDTQYF; cdr3_nt: TGTGCCAGCAGCCTCGACTTGCCTAGCACAGATACGCAGTATTTT
j_call: TRBJ1-2; d_call: NA; clone_size: NA; v_call: TRBV5-4; cdr3_aa: CASSLGATSALYGYTF; cdr3_nt: TGTGCCAGCAGCTTGGGAGCCACTTCGGCACTATATGGCTACACCTTC
j_call: TRBJ2-2; d_call: TRBD2; clone_size: NA; v_call: TRBV3-1/TRBV3-2; cdr3_aa: CASSHTLAGGFGELFF; cdr3_nt: TGTGCCAGCAGCCATACACTAGCGGGAGGTTTCGGGGAGCTGTTTTTT
j_call: TRBJ2-5; d_call: TRBD2; clone_size: NA; v_call: TRBV5-1; cdr3_aa: CASSLDLAGQETQYF; cdr3_nt: TGCGCCAGCAGCTTGGACCTAGCGGGGCAAGAGACCCAGTACTTC
j_call: TRBJ1-4; d_call: NA; clone_size: NA; v_call: TRBV6-5; cdr3_aa: CASSTGVGSVEKLFF; cdr3_nt: TGTGCCAGCAGTACGGGGGTCGGTAGTGTGGAAAAACTGTTTTTT
j_call: TRBJ1-5; d_call: NA; clone_size: NA; v_call: TRBV29-1; cdr3_aa: CSVRDRNQPQHF; cdr3_nt: TGCAGCGTCCGAGACAGAAATCAGCCCCAGCATTTT
j_call: TRBJ1-1; d_call: NA; clone_size: NA; v_call: TRBV5-1; cdr3_aa: CASSLASGDTEAFF; cdr3_nt: TGCGCCAGCAGCTTGGCTTCGGGGGACACTGAAGCTTTCTTT
j_call: TRBJ2-7; d_call: NA; clone_size: NA; v_call: TRBV18; cdr3_aa: CASSTGQSYEQYF; cdr3_nt: TGTGCCAGCTCAACGGGACAATCCTACGAGCAGTACTTC
j_call: TRBJ1-4; d_call: NA; clone_size: few; v_call: TRBV4-2; cdr3_aa: CASSQDSRRGRATNEKLFF; cdr3_nt: TGTGCCAGCAGCCAAGACTCCCGGCGGGGTAGGGCAACTAATGAAAAACTGTTTTTT
j_call: TRBJ2-3; d_call: NA; clone_size: few; v_call: TRBV19; cdr3_aa: CASSPTSGQGITDTQYF; cdr3_nt: TGTGCCAGTAGTCCGACGTCCGGCCAGGGGATAACAGATACGCAGTATTTT
j_call: TRBJ2-5; d_call: TRBD2; clone_size: NA; v_call: TRBV5-5; cdr3_aa: CASSAVAGEGQETQYF; cdr3_nt: TGTGCCAGCAGCGCCGTAGCGGGAGAGGGGCAAGAGACCCAGTACTTC